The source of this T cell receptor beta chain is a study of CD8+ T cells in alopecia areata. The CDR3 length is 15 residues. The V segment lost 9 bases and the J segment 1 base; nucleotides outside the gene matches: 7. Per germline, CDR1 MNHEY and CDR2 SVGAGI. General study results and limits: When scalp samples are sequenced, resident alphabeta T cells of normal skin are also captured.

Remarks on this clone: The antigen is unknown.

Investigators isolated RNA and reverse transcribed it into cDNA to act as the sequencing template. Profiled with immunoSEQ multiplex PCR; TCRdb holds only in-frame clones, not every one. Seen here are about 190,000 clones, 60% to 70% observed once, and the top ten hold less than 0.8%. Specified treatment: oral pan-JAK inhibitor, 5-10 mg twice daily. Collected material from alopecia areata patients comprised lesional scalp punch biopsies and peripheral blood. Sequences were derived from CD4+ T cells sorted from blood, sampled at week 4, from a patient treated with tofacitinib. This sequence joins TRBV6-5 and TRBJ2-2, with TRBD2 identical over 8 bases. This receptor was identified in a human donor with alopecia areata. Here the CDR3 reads CARGTSGRNTGELFF. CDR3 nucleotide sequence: TGTGCCAGGGGCACTAGCGGACGGAACACCGGGGAGCTGTTTTTT.